The entry below describes one TCR beta chain. The sample belongs to a study of blood T cell repertoires in COVID-19. The wider study: Samples of COVID-19 (acute and convalescent) were obtained from the United States, Italy and Spain. T cells, B-cell-depleted T cells, or PBMCs provided the cDNA or gDNA that served as material.

The assay was immunoSEQ multiplex PCR, and TCRdb's table has in-frame clones only and misses some. The table lists 95,000 to 150,000 clones, 65% to 85% of them singletons. Germline CDR1 SGHAT, CDR2 FQNNGV. This CDR3 comprises 15 residues. Between the trimmed V and J ends, which lost 1 base and 6 bases, there was a span of 15 bases. Material for sequencing was peripheral blood. This TCR was sampled from a woman aged 65 to 85 with acute or convalescent COVID-19. This sequence joins TRBV11-2 and TRBJ1-2; TRBD1 is a possible D gene (5 bases). The CDR3 sequence is CASSLGSDSGHGYTF. CDR3 coding DNA: TGTGCCAGCAGCTTAGGCTCCGACAGTGGGCATGGCTACACCTTC.